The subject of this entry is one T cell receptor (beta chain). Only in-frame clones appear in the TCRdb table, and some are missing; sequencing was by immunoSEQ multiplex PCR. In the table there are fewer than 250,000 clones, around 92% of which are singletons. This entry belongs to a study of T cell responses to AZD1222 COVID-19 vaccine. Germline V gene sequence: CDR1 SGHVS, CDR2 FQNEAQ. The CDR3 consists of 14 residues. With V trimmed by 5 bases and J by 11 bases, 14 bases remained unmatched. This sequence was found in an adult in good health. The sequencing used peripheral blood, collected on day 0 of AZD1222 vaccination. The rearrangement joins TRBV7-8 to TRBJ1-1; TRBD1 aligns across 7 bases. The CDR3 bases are TGTGCCAGCAGCAACCCTGGGGACAGAGCGGGTGCTTTCTTT. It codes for CASSNPGDRAGAFF.